The 23 T cell receptor beta chains reported below all come from one sample, sequenced in a study of T-cell reconstitution after alpha-beta-depleted transplantation in children. This sample's TCRbeta library carried unique molecular identifier barcodes. TCRdb re-analysed the PCR reads in MiXCR, keeping a single row per CDR3 protein. The sample has some 200,000 distinct CDR3 sequences, 13% to 15% seen once; the top ten hold approximately 13%. The sample in question was PBMCs from the stem cell graft donor, obtained from the stem cell graft. The receptors were gathered from a human donor who donated a stem cell graft to a child with acute lymphoblastic leukemia.

This clonotype has ten or more counts. The chain has TRBV12-3 or TRBV12-4 and TRBJ1-1, with D unresolved. V lost 4 bases and J lost 1, with 13 bases in between. CDR3 length equals 15 residues. CDR3 nucleotides: TGTGCCAGCAGTTCCTTTTGGGTGGGGAACACTGAAGCTTTCTTT. Its protein product is CASSSFWVGNTEAFF.

This clonotype has only a few counts. The rearrangement links TRBV6-1 to TRBJ2-7, with 9 bases fitting TRBD1. The CDR3 length is 14 residues. Germline values: CDR1 MNHNS, CDR2 SASEGT. Trimming removed 7 bases from V and 2 bases from J; junction bases left unmatched: 6. The CDR3 DNA sequence: TGTGCCAGCAAGACCGGGACAGGGACCTACGAGCAGTACTTC. This encodes CASKTGTGTYEQYF.

This clonotype was seen many times. The rearrangement joins TRBV25-1 to TRBJ1-4; D gene ambiguous. V was shortened by 3 bases and J by 7 bases, with 12 bases between the two germline ends. In germline, CDR1 is MGHDK, CDR2 SYGVNS. The CDR3 spans 14 residues. The CDR3: CASSDWVVREKLFF. The CDR3 bases are TGTGCCAGCAGTGATTGGGTGGTTCGTGAAAAACTGTTTTTT.

This clonotype has a count of ten or more. The chain carries TRBV20-1 and TRBJ1-3; no definite D call. The CDR3 is 12 amino acids. Germline lookup yields CDR1 DFQATT and CDR2 SNEGSKA (reference sequence). V was pared by 3 bases and J by 4 bases, with 7 bases between. For the CDR3, the DNA is TGCAGTGCTAGTCAAGGGGGAAACACCATATATTTT. Its translation is CSASQGGNTIYF.

There are many counts of this clonotype. This chain uses TRBV12-3 or TRBV12-4 with TRBJ2-2; no clear D gene. The length of the CDR3 is 15 residues. Trimming removed 6 bases from V and 3 bases from J, with 14 bases in between. The CDR3 region has the DNA TGTGCCAGCAGAGAAAATAATCGGCACACCGGGGAGCTGTTTTTT. Translation gives CASRENNRHTGELFF.

A remark on this clonotype: An end of the junction differs from the germline gene, which may be a read error. The chain recombines TRBV5-1 with TRBJ2-6, with 9 bases matching TRBD1. CDR3 size: 19 residues. CDR1 SGHRS and CDR2 YFSETQ come from the germline V gene. The CDR3: CASSTGQGTFSSGANGLTF. CDR3 in DNA: TGCGCCAGCAGCACCGGACAGGGGACCTTTAGCTCTGGGGCCAACGGCCTGACTTTC.

The gene calls are TRBV12-5 and TRBJ2-7; possibly TRBD1 or TRBD2 for D (5 bases each). Trimming cost V 8 bases and J 2 bases, with 16 bases left between them. The germline gives CDR1 LGHNT, CDR2 FRNRAP. This CDR3 spans 14 amino acids. In DNA form, the CDR3 reads TGTGCTAGTAGCTTCCCGGGGCGGACCTACGAGCAGTACTTC. This codes for CASSFPGRTYEQYF.

This chain joins TRBV3-1 and TRBJ2-2; the D gene is possibly TRBD2 (5 bases). V shed 8 bases and J shed 5 bases, with 15 bases lying between them. The CDR3 runs to 14 residues. CDR1 is LGHDT and CDR2 is YNNKEL in the germline V gene (reference sequence). The CDR3 DNA reads TGTGCCAGCTCCCCCGGGATCGAGACCGGGGAGCTGTTTTTT. Encoded protein: CASSPGIETGELFF.

This clonotype was found many times. The chain links TRBV20-1 to TRBJ2-7, with D tentatively TRBD2 (6 bases). This CDR3 spans 14 amino acids. Trimming shortened V by 2 bases and J by 0 bases, and 11 bases separated the two germline ends. Germline lookup yields CDR1 DFQATT and CDR2 SNEGSKA (reference sequence). CDR3 amino acids: CSARSWDSSYEQYF. The CDR3 coding sequence is TGCAGTGCTAGAAGTTGGGACTCCTCCTACGAGCAGTACTTC.

The table lists this clonotype with many counts. The V call is TRBV5-1, the J call TRBJ1-1; no clear D gene. CDR3 length: 11 amino acids. CDR1 and CDR2 (germline): SGHRS, YFSETQ. V was shortened by 5 bases and J by 5 bases, with 7 bases between the two germline ends. The CDR3 spells CASSSETEAFF. CDR3 bases: TGCGCCAGCAGTTCTGAGACTGAAGCTTTCTTT.

This clonotype was counted many times. The chain carries TRBV29-1 and TRBJ2-2; 9 nucleotides line up with TRBD1. Unmatched junction bases numbered 6, after V lost 4 bases and J lost 6 bases. This CDR3 is built from 14 residues. Germline-derived CDR1 and CDR2 are SQVTM and ANQGSEA. The CDR3 spells CSVVGGTGSGELFF. In DNA form, the CDR3 reads TGCAGCGTTGTCGGCGGGACAGGGTCCGGGGAGCTGTTTTTT.

The rearrangement joins TRBV12-3 or TRBV12-4 to TRBJ1-1; 7 nucleotides line up with TRBD1. The CDR3 covers 13 residues. V dropped 7 bases and J dropped 6; count of bases not matched to a gene: 8. DNA for the CDR3: TGTGCCAGCACCCGACAGGGATCACCTGAAGCTTTCTTT. It encodes CASTRQGSPEAFF.

The rearrangement uses TRBV29-1 and TRBJ1-3; TRBD1 aligns across 10 bases. CDR1 and CDR2 from the germline V gene are SQVTM and ANQGSEA. V lost 3 bases and J lost 1; bases outside the gene matches: 3. This CDR3 has 15 residues. The CDR3, as DNA: TGCAGCGTTGATCCGGGACAGGGGTCTGGAAACACCATATATTTT. This codes for CSVDPGQGSGNTIYF.

The rearrangement uses TRBV5-1 and TRBJ1-4; D ambiguous. The length of the CDR3 is 13 residues. V was shortened by 5 bases and J by 1 base, with 6 bases between the two germline ends. Germline loops: CDR1 SGHRS, CDR2 YFSETQ. CDR3 residues: CASRGGTNEKLFF. Here the CDR3 DNA reads TGCGCCAGCAGGGGTGGAACTAATGAAAAACTGTTTTTT. Combining the CDR3 with reference TRBV5-1 and TRBJ1-4 gives the whole variable domain KAGVTQTPRYLIKTRGQQVTLSCSPISGHRSVSWYQQTPGQGLQFLFEYFSETQRNKGNFPGRFSGRQFSNSRSEMNVSTLELGDSALYLCASRGGTNEKLFFGSGTQLSVL.

This clonotype has ten or more counts. This chain links TRBV12-3 or TRBV12-4 with TRBJ1-1; D not resolved. Trimming cost V 7 bases and J 5 bases, with 14 bases left between them. The CDR3 loop spans 13 amino acids. The CDR3 DNA is TGTGCCAGCACCAGTCGGGGAAGGACTGAAGCTTTCTTT. Its translation: CASTSRGRTEAFF.

As concerns this clonotype: A single base separates this from a much larger clone, so it may be a read error. This chain links TRBV5-1 with TRBJ2-3, with unresolved D. V dropped 4 bases and J dropped 3 bases, with 18 bases sitting between them. Germline CDR1 and CDR2: SGHRS and YFSETQ. This CDR3 is built from 16 residues. The CDR3 loop reads CASSTRLLKKTDTQYF. The DNA of the CDR3 is TGCGCCAGCAGCACCCGGCTACTAAAGAAGACAGATACGCAGTATTTT. The full variable domain, in which reference TRBV5-1 and TRBJ2-3 provide the parts outside the CDR3, is KAGVTQTPRYLIKTRGQQVTLSCSPISGHRSVSWYQQTPGQGLQFLFEYFSETQRNKGNFPGRFSGRQFSNSRSEMNVSTLELGDSALYLCASSTRLLKKTDTQYFGPGTRLTVL.

Many counts were recorded for this clonotype. The chain is built from TRBV6-1 and TRBJ2-7; TRBD1 aligns across 7 bases. V lost 4 bases and J lost 3; bases outside the gene matches: 6. Per the germline V gene, CDR1 is MNHNS and CDR2 is SASEGT. The CDR3 loop spans 14 amino acids. Here the CDR3 DNA reads TGTGCCAGCAGTGCCCCGGGACAGTACTACGAGCAGTACTTC. Amino acid sequence: CASSAPGQYYEQYF.

This clonotype came up many times. The rearrangement links TRBV7-4 to TRBJ2-2, with TRBD2 matching over 8 bases. V was clipped by 0 bases and J by 4 bases; unmatched bases: 22. The germline V gene has CDR1 SGHVT and CDR2 SQSDAQ. The CDR3 consists of 22 residues. CDR3 amino acids: CASSLAGSTGTSGGLRTGELFF. The CDR3 DNA follows: TGTGCCAGCAGCTTAGCGGGAAGTACCGGGACTAGTGGGGGACTTCGCACCGGGGAGCTGTTTTTT.

This clonotype was seen at least ten times. V gene TRBV5-1 combines with J gene TRBJ2-3; perhaps TRBD1 as D (6 bases). The CDR3 covers 15 residues. Germline CDR1 SGHRS, CDR2 YFSETQ. V lost 0 bases and J 5 bases, leaving 13 bases between the germline ends. Written as DNA, the CDR3 is TGCGCCAGCAGCTTGGGCAGGGGCGTCGGAGATACGCAGTATTTT. Translating it yields CASSLGRGVGDTQYF.

This clonotype was seen ten or more times. The J gene is TRBJ1-4, the V gene TRBV6-1; D is ambiguous. Trimming shortened V by 6 bases and J by 3 bases, and 8 bases separated the two germline ends. CDR3 length equals 13 residues. Germline V gene lookup returns CDR1 MNHNS and CDR2 SASEGT. CDR3 DNA: TGTGCCAGCAGGCCCGCGTCTAATGAAAAACTGTTTTTT. Protein: CASRPASNEKLFF.

Many counts were recorded for this clonotype. The chain couples TRBV10-3 to TRBJ2-7; 7 bases match TRBD2. The CDR3 loop spans 16 amino acids. Germline lookup yields CDR1 ENHRY and CDR2 SYGVKD. V lost 8 bases to trimming and J lost 1 base; unmatched junction nucleotides: 14. The CDR3 reads CAISMGGGLLSYEQYF. Here the CDR3 DNA reads TGTGCCATCTCGATGGGCGGGGGACTCCTATCCTACGAGCAGTACTTC.

This clonotype has just a few counts. This chain connects TRBV7-9 to TRBJ2-7; TRBD1 agrees at 7 bases. The CDR3 is made up of 13 amino acids. Germline CDR1 SEHNR, CDR2 FQNEAQ (reference sequence). J lost 3 bases, V lost 4 bases, and 3 bases had no gene match. CDR3 DNA sequence: TGTGCCAGCAGCTCCGGACAGGACTACGAGCAGTACTTC. This gives the protein CASSSGQDYEQYF.

Ten or more counts support this clonotype. This chain connects TRBV25-1 to TRBJ2-7; 9 bases line up with TRBD1. The germline CDR1 and CDR2 sequences are MGHDK and SYGVNS. The CDR3 contains 15 residues. J lost 7 bases, V lost 4 bases, and 11 bases had no gene match. For the CDR3, the DNA is TGTGCCAGCAGTGGTTACAGGGGGCCCGCGGGTGAGCAGTACTTC. Translating it yields CASSGYRGPAGEQYF.